This paragraph reports one T cell receptor (beta chain). The data stem from a study of blood T cells in healthy people across ages. Germline loops: CDR1 SGDLS, CDR2 YYNGEE. This CDR3 has 14 amino acids. V lost 3 bases and J lost 10, with 19 bases in between. Through a sample-barcoded 5' primer and a J-beta primer mix, a second PCR was run for roughly 6 to 12 cycles. TCRdb processed the 5' RACE reads anew with MiXCR; each CDR3 protein has one entry. Found here are 700,000 to 900,000 distinct CDR3 sequences, around 24% of them singletons; the top ten hold less than 3.5%. This same sample was also part of a study on T cells of mothers and their children. This second study notes: Each mother gave over 8 million TCR beta CDR3 reads; each child, approximately 3 million.

This sequence was found in a boy younger than 18 in good health. Sequencing was done on a sample of blood. This chain links TRBV9 with TRBJ1-1; maybe TRBD1 (5 bases). The CDR3 DNA reads TGTGCCAGCAGCGCCGGGGCGATCAGCTTCGCAGCTTTCTTT. Its protein is CASSAGAISFAAFF.